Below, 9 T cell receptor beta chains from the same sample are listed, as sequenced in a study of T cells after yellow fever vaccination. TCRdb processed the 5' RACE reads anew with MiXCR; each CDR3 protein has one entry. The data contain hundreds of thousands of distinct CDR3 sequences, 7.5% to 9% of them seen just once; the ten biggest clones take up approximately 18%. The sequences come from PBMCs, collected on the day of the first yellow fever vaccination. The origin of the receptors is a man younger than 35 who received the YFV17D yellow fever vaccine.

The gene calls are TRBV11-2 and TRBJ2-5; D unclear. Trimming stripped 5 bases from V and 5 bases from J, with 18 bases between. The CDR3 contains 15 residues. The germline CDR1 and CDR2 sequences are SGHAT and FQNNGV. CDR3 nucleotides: TGTGCCAGCAGCCTAAAGGGCCGCACACAGGAGACCCAGTACTTC. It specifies CASSLKGRTQETQYF.

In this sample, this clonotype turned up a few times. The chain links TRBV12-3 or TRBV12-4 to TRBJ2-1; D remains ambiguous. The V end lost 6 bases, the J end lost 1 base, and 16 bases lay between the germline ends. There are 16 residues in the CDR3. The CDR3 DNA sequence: TGTGCCAGCAGGCCTAGGGTCGCTTTGTCCTACAATGAGCAGTTCTTC. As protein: CASRPRVALSYNEQFF.

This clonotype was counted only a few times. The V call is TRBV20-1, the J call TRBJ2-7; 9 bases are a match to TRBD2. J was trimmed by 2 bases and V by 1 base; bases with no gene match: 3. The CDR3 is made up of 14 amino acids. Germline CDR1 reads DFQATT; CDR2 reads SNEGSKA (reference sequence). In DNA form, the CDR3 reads TGCAGTGCTAGAGCGACTAGCGGACCCTACGAGCAGTACTTC. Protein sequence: CSARATSGPYEQYF.

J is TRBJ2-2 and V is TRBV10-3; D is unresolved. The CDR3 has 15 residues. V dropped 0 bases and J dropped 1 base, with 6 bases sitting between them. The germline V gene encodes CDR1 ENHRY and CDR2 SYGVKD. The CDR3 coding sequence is TGTGCCATCAGTGAGTCTAGAGGGAACACCGGGGAGCTGTTTTTT. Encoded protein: CAISESRGNTGELFF.

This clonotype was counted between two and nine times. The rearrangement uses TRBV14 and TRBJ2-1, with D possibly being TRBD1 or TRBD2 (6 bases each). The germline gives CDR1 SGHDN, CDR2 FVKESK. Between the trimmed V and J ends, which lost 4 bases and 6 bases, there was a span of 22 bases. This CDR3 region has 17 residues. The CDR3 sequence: CASSLNPGGGSLNEQFF. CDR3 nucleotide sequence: TGTGCCAGCAGCCTGAACCCCGGAGGGGGGTCTCTCAATGAGCAGTTCTTC.

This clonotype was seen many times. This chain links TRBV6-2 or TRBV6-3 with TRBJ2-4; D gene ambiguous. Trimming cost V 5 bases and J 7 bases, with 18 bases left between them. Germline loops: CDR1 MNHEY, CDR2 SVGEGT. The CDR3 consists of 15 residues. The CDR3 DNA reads TGTGCCAGCAGTGGCCCCATCGGGCCGACGAACATTCAGTACTTC. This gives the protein CASSGPIGPTNIQYF.

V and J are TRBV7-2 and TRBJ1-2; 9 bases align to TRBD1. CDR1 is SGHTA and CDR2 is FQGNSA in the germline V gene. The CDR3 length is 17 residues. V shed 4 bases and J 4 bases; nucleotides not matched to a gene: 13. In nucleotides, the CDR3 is TGTGCCAGCAGCTCAGGGGGTGCTGGGACAGGGATCTATGGCTACACCTTC. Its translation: CASSSGGAGTGIYGYTF.

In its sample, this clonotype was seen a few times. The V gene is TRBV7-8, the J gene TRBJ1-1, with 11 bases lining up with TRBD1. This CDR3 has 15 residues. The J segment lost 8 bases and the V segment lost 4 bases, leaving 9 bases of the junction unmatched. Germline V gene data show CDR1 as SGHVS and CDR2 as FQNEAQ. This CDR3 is CASSSRDRGEGEAFF. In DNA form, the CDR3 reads TGTGCCAGCAGCTCCCGGGACAGGGGGGAGGGAGAAGCTTTCTTT.

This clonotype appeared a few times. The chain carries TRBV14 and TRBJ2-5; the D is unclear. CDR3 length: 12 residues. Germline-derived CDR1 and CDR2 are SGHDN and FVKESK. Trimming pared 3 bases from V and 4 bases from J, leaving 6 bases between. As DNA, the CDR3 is TGTGCCAGCAGCCACGAGGTAGAGACCCAGTACTTC. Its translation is CASSHEVETQYF.